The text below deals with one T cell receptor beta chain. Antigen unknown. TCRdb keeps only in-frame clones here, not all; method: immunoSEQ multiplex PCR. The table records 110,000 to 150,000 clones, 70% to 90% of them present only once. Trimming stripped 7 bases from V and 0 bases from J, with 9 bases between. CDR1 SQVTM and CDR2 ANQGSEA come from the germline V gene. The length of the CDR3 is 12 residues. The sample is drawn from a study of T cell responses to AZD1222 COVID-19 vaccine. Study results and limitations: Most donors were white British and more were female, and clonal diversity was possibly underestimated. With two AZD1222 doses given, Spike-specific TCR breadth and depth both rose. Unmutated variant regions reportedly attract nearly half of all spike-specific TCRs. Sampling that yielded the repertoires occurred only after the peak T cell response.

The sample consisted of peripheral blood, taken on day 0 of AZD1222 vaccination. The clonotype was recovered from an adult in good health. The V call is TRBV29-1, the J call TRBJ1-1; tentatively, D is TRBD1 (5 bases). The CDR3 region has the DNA TGCAGCGCTGGGGACCTGAACACTGAAGCTTTCTTT. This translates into CSAGDLNTEAFF. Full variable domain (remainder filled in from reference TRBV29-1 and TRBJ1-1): SAVISQKPSRDICQRGTSLTIQCQVDSQVTMMFWYRQQPGQSLTLIATANQGSEATYESGFVIDKFPISRPNLTFSTLTVSNMSPEDSSIYLCSAGDLNTEAFFGQGTRLTVV.